These 10 T cell receptor beta chains share one sample of origin, sequenced in a study of CD8+ T cells in alopecia areata. RNA extraction was followed by reverse transcription into cDNA, which acted as the sequencing template. The protocol was immunoSEQ multiplex PCR, while the TCRdb copy is restricted to in-frame clones and leaves out a portion. The table shows about 160,000 clones, with about 60% occurring only once. Specified treatment: oral pan-JAK inhibitor, 5-10 mg twice daily. The sequenced sample was CD4+ T cells sorted from blood, obtained at week 24, from a patient treated with tofacitinib. Receptors were obtained from a human donor with alopecia areata.

The V call is TRBV4-1, the J call TRBJ1-3, with no clear D. The germline CDR1 and CDR2 sequences are MGHRA and YSYEKL. Trimming removed 1 base at V and 1 base at J, with 8 bases between. The CDR3 extends over 15 amino acids. CDR3 coding DNA: TGCGCCAGCAGCCAAGGCTCGGGTTCTGGAAACACCATATATTTT. Its protein is CASSQGSGSGNTIYF.

The chain links TRBV7-8 to TRBJ2-5, with 7 bases aligning to TRBD2. The CDR3 totals 14 residues. Germline V gene lookup returns CDR1 SGHVS and CDR2 FQNEAQ. J was trimmed by 1 base and V by 3 bases; bases with no gene match: 2. The CDR3 reads CASSFRGGQETQYF. The CDR3 DNA reads TGTGCCAGCAGCTTCCGCGGGGGCCAAGAGACCCAGTACTTC.

The chain's CDR3 is CASIKTNVNNSPLHF. The CDR3 DNA follows: TGTGCCAGCATTAAGACGAACGTCAATAATTCACCCCTCCACTTT. The rearrangement joins TRBV6-5 to TRBJ1-6, with D unclear. This CDR3 region has 15 residues. Germline V gene sequence: CDR1 MNHEY, CDR2 SVGAGI. V lost 7 bases to trimming and J lost 5 bases, with 15 bases between them.

The V gene is TRBV2, the J gene TRBJ1-2, with D perhaps matching TRBD1 (5 bases). The V end lost 7 bases, the J end lost 5 bases, and 14 bases lay between the germline ends. CDR1 is SNHLY, CDR2 FYNNEI, per germline. The CDR3 consists of 13 residues. The CDR3 region has the DNA TGTGCCAGCACGAGAGGGGCAGGTTATGGCTACACCTTC. Translating gives CASTRGAGYGYTF.

This sequence joins TRBV6-5 and TRBJ2-7; weak D call: TRBD2 (6 bases). Trimming left V 3 bases short and J 2 bases short, with 11 bases between. Germline values: CDR1 MNHEY, CDR2 SVGAGI. The CDR3 has 14 amino acids. CDR3 sequence (DNA): TGTGCCAGCAGTTATTCGGAGGGGCCCTACGAGCAGTACTTC. It encodes CASSYSEGPYEQYF.

The V gene is TRBV10-3, the J gene TRBJ1-3; no clear D gene. There are 10 residues in the CDR3. V lost 11 bases to trimming and J lost 7 bases, with 9 bases between them. Germline CDR1 reads ENHRY; CDR2 reads SYGVKD. CDR3 bases: TGTGCCGCCGGTGAGAACACCATATATTTT. This codes for CAAGENTIYF.

Relative to its sample, this clone is medium-sized. The gene calls are TRBV9 and TRBJ1-3; possibly TRBD1 for D (6 bases). Per the germline V gene, CDR1 is SGDLS and CDR2 is YYNGEE. This CDR3 spans 14 amino acids. Deletions cut 0 bases from V and 5 bases from J, with 9 bases between. The DNA for the CDR3 is TGTGCCAGCAGCGTAGCAGGGGCGAGAAACACCATATATTTT. It translates to CASSVAGARNTIYF.

This clone was detected only a few times. The chain recombines TRBV4-2 with TRBJ2-5, with a tentative D call TRBD1 (5 bases). Germline V gives CDR1 LGHNA, CDR2 YNFKEQ. Trimming shortened V by 4 bases and J by 5 bases, and 11 bases separated the two germline ends. This CDR3 region has 13 residues. CDR3 loop: CASSPGSGETQYF. For the CDR3, the DNA is TGTGCCAGCAGCCCCGGGTCAGGGGAGACCCAGTACTTC.

This chain uses TRBV30 with TRBJ2-7; TRBD1 matches at 7 bases. V was clipped by 4 bases and J by 3 bases; unmatched bases: 6. CDR3 length: 13 residues. Per the germline V gene, CDR1 is GTSNPN and CDR2 is SVGIG (reference sequence). The chain's CDR3 is CAWKLTGHYEQYF. The CDR3 DNA reads TGTGCCTGGAAATTGACAGGGCACTACGAGCAGTACTTC.

About this clone: Additional DNA sequences in this sample encode the identical CDR3. The chain carries TRBV5-1 and TRBJ2-7, with 9 bases lining up with TRBD1. The CDR3 spans 14 residues. From germline, CDR1 is SGHRS and CDR2 YFSETQ. After removal of 3 bases from V and 0 bases from J, the junction contained 1 base not matched to a gene. In DNA form, the CDR3 reads TGCGCCAGCAGCTCGGGACAGGGCTCCTACGAGCAGTACTTC. It specifies CASSSGQGSYEQYF.